This TCR beta chain was identified in a study of CXCR3-negative and CXCR3-positive naive CD8 T cells (dated by TCRdb to the late 2010s). At the level of the whole study: In total, 130 million or so TRB reads were obtained, which works out to roughly 1.5 +/- 0.3 million reads per library. Diversity and physicochemical repertoire analyses covered 11 donors pooled from two independent experiments. The TRBV-TRBJ cluster analysis covered naive subsets from 5 donors and memory cells from 3 donors.

Each CD8+ T cell subset was flow-sorted in triplicate, and 300,000 or so cells per subset were placed directly into RLT lysis buffer. To exclude memory contaminants, naive CD8+ T cells were stringently defined as CD45RO-CCR7+CD27+CD95-. Peripheral blood mononuclear cells were isolated from buffy coats using standard density gradient centrifugation. A FACSAria III was used to flow-sort naive CD8+ T cells into CXCR3-negative and CXCR3-positive populations. Total RNA was extracted from sorted cells with an RNeasy Mini Kit. Sequencing took place on a NextSeq 550. The Human TCR Profiling Kit (MiLaboratory) was used to make UMI-labeled 5' RACE TRB cDNA libraries. The full amount of extracted RNA was used for cDNA synthesis, and the full amount of resulting cDNA was used for PCR amplification. Libraries were prepared in parallel with an identical number of PCR cycles. Per the original workflow: With a minimum of two reads required per UMI, MIGEC and MiXCR pulled out about 52,000 +/- 9,100 unique UMI-labeled TRB cDNA molecules from each library. Each library averaged 40,000 +/- 10,000 functional in-frame TRB CDR3 nucleotide clonotypes without stop codons. After downsampling to 5000 UMI-labeled TRB molecules per sample, diversity metrics, including normalized Shannon-Wiener and Chao1, were computed in VDJtools. VDJtools was used to calculate clonotype-size-weighted physicochemical properties of the central five CDR3 residues, namely interaction energy, strength, volume and Kidera factor 4. TCRdb reprocessed the raw reads; every CDR3 protein sequence is a single record, and DNA is not supplied. TCRdb assigned the V and J calls; the authors' analysis was not used. In this sample's table one finds 6,700 or so distinct CDR3 sequences. The ten most abundant clones make up roughly 1.5% of the sample.

Overall results and qualifications from the work: Naive CXCR3-negative and CXCR3-positive cells from the same donor showed similar TRBV-TRBJ usage, whereas memory cells showed distinct patterns. Because surface CD5, which is linked to self-reactivity in mice, was comparable between the naive subsets, TCR interaction strength was also inferred from TRB CDR3 physicochemical properties. Compared with CXCR3-negative naive cells, CXCR3-positive naive cells had TRB CDR3s with higher hydrophobicity (lower Kidera factor 4), lower energy, and higher strength and volume indices. Repertoire diversity was comparably high in both naive subsets but much lower in memory CD8+ T cells. CXCR3 expression partially decreased after cryopreservation, so most assays used freshly isolated PBMCs.

No count is given, but going by its frequency this clonotype is medium-sized (0.01 to 0.1%). What antigen it recognizes has not been identified. The CDR3 runs 14 amino acids, cysteine and phenylalanine included. Nucleotide data are not available. Based on the germline V gene (reference sequence), the CDR1 and CDR2 sequences are LNHDA and SQIVND. Rearrangement joined TRBV19 to TRBJ1-1; TCRdb outputs TRBD1, but without DNA this stays unchecked. This receptor was identified in a human donor in good health. Some clones in this sample may be carry-over from other donors' samples. Sequenced sample: naive CXCR3- CD8+ T cells from blood. Reading the label with the study, this specimen's cell subset or site is: CD45RO-CCR7+CD27+CD95- naive CD8+ T cells lacking CXCR3 (TNR3-). The CDR3 reads CASSAIPTGTEAFF.